This T cell receptor beta chain originates from a study of OX40 agonist ivuxolimab in advanced cancers. About the study: Dose-escalation patients suffered from hepatocellular carcinoma, melanoma, renal cell or head and neck cancer.

Germline CDR1 reads SGHNT; CDR2 reads YYREEE (reference sequence). The V segment lost 2 bases and the J segment 5 bases; nucleotides outside the gene matches: 4. There are 15 residues in the CDR3. TCRdb's table, derived via immunoSEQ multiplex PCR, lists solely in-frame clones and lacks some. The table has some 85,000 clones, more than 75% seen once. The source of this sequence is an adult with an advanced solid tumor such as melanoma, head and neck, liver or kidney cancer. The V and J genes are TRBV5-4 and TRBJ1-4, with 9 bases aligning to TRBD1. Sequencing used CD4+ or CD8+ T cells sorted from blood, obtained in a trial of the OX40 agonist ivuxolimab. The DNA of the CDR3 is TGTGCCAGCAGCTTAAAGACAGGGGGAAATGAAAAACTGTTTTTT. It is translated as CASSLKTGGNEKLFF.